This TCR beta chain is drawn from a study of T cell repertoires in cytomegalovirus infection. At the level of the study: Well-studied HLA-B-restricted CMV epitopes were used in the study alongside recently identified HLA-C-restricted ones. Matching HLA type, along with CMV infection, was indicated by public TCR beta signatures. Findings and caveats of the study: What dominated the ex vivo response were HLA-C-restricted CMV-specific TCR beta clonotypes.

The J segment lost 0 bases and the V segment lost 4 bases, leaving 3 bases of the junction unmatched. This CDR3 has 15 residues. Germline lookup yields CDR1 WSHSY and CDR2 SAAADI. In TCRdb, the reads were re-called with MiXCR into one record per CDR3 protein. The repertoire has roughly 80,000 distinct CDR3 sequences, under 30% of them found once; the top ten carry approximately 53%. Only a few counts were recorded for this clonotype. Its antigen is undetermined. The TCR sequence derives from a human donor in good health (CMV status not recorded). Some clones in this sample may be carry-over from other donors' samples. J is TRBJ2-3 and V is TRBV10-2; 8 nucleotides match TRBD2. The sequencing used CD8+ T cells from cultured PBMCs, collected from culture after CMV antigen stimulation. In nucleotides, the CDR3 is TGCGCCAGCAGTGTAGCGGGACCAAGCACAGATACGCAGTATTTT. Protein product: CASSVAGPSTDTQYF.